The T cell receptor beta chain described here comes from a study of blood T cell repertoires in COVID-19. Study-level information: Both acute and convalescent COVID-19 samples were obtained from the United States, Italy and Spain. PBMCs, B-cell-depleted T cells, or T cells were the source of the cDNA or gDNA that made up the material.

Profiling relied on immunoSEQ multiplex PCR, and the TCRdb table lists in-frame clones only, not all of them. The data contain about 300,000 clones, 86% of them seen just once; the ten biggest clones take up roughly 4.5%. CDR3 length equals 17 residues. The germline V and J ends were trimmed by 4 bases and 0 bases, with 15 bases remaining between them. Per germline, CDR1 KGHSH and CDR2 LQKENI. Participants reported their clinical history, and cohort assignment relied on those reports. Cohort 3 recovered donors had two negative PCRs, clearance, or symptom resolution. The TCR originated in a man younger than 40 who had recovered from COVID-19. This sequence joins TRBV18 and TRBJ1-4, with D tentatively TRBD1 (5 bases). Material: PBMCs or T cells enriched from blood (not recorded which). The CDR3 reads CASSLDSGVATNEKLFF. CDR3 sequence (DNA): TGTGCCAGCTCACTCGATTCGGGGGTAGCAACTAATGAAAAACTGTTTTTT.